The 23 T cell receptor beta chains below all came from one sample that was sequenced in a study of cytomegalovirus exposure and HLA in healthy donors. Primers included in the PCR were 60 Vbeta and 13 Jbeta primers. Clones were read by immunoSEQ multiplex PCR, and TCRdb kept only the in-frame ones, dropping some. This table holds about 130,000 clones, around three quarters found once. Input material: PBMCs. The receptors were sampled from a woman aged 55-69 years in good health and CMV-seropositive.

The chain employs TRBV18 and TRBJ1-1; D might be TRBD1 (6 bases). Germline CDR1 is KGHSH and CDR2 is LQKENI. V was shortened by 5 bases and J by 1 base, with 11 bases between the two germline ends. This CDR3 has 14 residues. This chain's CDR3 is CASSTGTTNTEAFF. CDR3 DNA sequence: TGTGCCAGCTCAACCGGGACAACGAACACTGAAGCTTTCTTT.

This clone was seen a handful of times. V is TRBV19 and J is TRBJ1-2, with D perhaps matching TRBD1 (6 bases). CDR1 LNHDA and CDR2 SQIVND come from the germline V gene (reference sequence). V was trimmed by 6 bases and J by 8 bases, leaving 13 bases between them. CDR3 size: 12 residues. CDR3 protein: CASSPWTDGYTF. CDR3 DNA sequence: TGTGCCAGTAGCCCCTGGACAGACGGCTACACCTTC.

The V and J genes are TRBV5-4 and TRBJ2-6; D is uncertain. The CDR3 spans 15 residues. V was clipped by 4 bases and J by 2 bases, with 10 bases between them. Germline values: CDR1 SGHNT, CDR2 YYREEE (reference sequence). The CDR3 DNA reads TGTGCCAGCAGCCTGCAGGTCGCTGGGGCCAACGTCCTGACTTTC. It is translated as CASSLQVAGANVLTF.

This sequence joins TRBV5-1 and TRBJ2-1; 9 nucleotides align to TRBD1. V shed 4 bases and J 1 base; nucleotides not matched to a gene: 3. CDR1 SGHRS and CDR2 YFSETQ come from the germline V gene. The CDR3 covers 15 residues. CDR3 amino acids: CASSRTGDSYNEQFF. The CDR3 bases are TGCGCCAGCAGCCGGACAGGGGATTCCTACAATGAGCAGTTCTTC.

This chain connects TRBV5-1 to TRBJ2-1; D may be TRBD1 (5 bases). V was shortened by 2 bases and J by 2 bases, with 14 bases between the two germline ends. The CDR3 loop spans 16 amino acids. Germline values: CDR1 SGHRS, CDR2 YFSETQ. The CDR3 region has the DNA TGCGCCAGCAGCTTCCCCGGGCAGGGTACCTACAATGAGCAGTTCTTC. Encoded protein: CASSFPGQGTYNEQFF.

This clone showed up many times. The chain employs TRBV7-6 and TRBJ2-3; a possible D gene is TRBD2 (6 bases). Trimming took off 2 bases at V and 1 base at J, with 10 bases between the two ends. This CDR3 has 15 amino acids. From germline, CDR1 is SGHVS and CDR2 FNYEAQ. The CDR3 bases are TGTGCCAGCAGCTTACAAGAGCGGGGCACAGATACGCAGTATTTT. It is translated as CASSLQERGTDTQYF.

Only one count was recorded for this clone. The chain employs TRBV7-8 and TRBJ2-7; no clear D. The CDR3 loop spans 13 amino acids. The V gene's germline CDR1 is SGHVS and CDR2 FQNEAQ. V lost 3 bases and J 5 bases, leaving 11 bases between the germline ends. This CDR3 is CASSFAARHEQYF. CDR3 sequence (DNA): TGTGCCAGCAGCTTTGCTGCGCGTCACGAGCAGTACTTC.

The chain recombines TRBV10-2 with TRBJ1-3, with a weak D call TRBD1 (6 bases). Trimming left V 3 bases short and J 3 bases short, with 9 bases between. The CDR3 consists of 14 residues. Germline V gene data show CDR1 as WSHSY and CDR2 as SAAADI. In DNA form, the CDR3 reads TGCGCCAGCAGTGAACAGGGTTTTGGAAACACCATATATTTT. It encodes CASSEQGFGNTIYF.

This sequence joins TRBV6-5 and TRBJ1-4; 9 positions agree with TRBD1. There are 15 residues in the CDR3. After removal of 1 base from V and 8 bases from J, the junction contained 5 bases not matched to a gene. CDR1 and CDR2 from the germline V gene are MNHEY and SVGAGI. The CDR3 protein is CASSYLGTGIEKLFF. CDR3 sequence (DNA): TGTGCCAGCAGTTACTTAGGGACAGGGATCGAAAAACTGTTTTTT.

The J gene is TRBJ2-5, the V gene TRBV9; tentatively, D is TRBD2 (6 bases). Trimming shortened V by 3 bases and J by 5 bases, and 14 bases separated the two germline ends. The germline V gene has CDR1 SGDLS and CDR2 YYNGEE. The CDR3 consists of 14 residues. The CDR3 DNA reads TGTGCCAGCAGCGGGGGACTTAAGGGGGAGACCCAGTACTTC. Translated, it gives CASSGGLKGETQYF.

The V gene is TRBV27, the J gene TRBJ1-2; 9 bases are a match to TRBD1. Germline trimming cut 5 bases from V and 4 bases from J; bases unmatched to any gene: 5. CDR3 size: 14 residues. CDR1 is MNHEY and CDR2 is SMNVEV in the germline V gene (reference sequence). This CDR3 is CASSPETGGYGYTF. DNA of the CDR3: TGTGCCAGCAGTCCGGAGACAGGGGGCTATGGCTACACCTTC.

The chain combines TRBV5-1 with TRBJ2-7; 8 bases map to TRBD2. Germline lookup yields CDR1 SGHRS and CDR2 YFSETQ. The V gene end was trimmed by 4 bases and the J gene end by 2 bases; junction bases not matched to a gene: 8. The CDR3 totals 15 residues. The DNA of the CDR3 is TGCGCCAGCAGCCCCACTAGCGGACTTCCCTACGAGCAGTACTTC. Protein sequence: CASSPTSGLPYEQYF.

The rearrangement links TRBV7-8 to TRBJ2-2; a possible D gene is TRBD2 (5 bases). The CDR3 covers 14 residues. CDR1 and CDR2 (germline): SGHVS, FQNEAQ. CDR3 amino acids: CAPRALSNTGELFF. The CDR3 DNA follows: TGTGCGCCGCGGGCACTCTCGAACACCGGGGAGCTGTTTTTT.

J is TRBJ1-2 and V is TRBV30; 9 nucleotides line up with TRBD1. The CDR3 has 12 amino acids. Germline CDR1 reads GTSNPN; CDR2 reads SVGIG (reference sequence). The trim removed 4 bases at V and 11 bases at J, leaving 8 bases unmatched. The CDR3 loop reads CAWTRGQGMYTF. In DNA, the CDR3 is TGTGCCTGGACTCGGGGACAGGGAATGTACACCTTC.

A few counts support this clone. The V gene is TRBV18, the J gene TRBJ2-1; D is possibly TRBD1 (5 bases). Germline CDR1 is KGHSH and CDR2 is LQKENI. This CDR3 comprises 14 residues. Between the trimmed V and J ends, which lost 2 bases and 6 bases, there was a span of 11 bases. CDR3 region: CASSPNAGLNEQFF. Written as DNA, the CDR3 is TGTGCCAGCTCACCAAATGCAGGGCTCAATGAGCAGTTCTTC.

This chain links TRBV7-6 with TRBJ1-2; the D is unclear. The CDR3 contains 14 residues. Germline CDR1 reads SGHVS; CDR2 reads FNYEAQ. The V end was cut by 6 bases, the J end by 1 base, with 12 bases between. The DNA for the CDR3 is TGTGCCAGCAGTACTCCCGGGGTTAACTATGGCTACACCTTC. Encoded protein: CASSTPGVNYGYTF.

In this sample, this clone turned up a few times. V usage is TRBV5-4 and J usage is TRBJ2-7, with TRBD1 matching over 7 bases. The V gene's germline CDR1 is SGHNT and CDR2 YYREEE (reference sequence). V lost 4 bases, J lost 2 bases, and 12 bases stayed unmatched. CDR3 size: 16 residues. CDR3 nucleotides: TGTGCCAGCAGCCGGGGAAACAGGGGTTCCACCTACGAGCAGTACTTC. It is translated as CASSRGNRGSTYEQYF. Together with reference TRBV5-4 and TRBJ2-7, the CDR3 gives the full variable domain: ETGVTQSPTHLIKTRGQQVTLRCSSQSGHNTVSWYQQALGQGPQFIFQYYREEENGRGNFPPRFSGLQFPNYSSELNVNALELDDSALYLCASSRGNRGSTYEQYFGPGTRLTVT.

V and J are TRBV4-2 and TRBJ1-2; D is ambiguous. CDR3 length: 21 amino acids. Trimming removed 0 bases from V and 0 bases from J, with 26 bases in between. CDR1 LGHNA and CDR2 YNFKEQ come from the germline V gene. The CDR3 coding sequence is TGTGCCAGCAGCCAAGAACAGACGATCGGACCCCGGAGGCCCACTAACTATGGCTACACCTTC. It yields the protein CASSQEQTIGPRRPTNYGYTF.

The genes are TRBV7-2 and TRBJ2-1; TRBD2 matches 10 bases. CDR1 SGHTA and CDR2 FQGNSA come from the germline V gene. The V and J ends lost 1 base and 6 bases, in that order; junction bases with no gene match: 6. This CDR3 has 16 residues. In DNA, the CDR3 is TGTGCCAGCAGCTTAGGGGCTAGCGGGGGAGTCAATGAGCAGTTCTTC. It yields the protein CASSLGASGGVNEQFF.

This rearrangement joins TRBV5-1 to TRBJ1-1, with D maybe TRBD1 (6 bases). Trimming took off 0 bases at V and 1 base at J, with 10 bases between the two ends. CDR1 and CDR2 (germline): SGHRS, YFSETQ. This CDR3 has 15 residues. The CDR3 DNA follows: TGCGCCAGCAGCTTGGAGGGGACAAGGAACACTGAAGCTTTCTTT. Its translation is CASSLEGTRNTEAFF.

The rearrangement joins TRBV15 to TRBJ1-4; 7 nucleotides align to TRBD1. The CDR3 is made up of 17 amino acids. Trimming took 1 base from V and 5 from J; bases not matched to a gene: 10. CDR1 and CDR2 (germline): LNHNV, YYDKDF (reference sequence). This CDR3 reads CATSRGGRGLVNEKLFF. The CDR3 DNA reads TGTGCCACCAGCAGAGGAGGAAGGGGGCTCGTAAATGAAAAACTGTTTTTT.

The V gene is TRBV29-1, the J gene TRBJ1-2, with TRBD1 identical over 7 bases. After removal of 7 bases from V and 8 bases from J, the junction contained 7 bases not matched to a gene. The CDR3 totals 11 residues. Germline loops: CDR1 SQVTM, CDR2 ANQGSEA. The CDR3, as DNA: TGCAGCGGGGGGGACAGACTGGGCTACACCTTC. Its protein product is CSGGDRLGYTF. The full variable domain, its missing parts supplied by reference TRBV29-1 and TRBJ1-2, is SAVISQKPSRDICQRGTSLTIQCQVDSQVTMMFWYRQQPGQSLTLIATANQGSEATYESGFVIDKFPISRPNLTFSTLTVSNMSPEDSSIYLCSGGDRLGYTFGSGTRLTVV.

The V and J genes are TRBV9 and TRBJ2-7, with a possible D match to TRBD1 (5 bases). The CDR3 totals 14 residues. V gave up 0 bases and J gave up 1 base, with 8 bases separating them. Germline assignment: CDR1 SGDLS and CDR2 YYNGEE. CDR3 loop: CASSVDQGSYEQYF. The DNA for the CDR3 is TGTGCCAGCAGCGTAGATCAGGGATCCTACGAGCAGTACTTC.